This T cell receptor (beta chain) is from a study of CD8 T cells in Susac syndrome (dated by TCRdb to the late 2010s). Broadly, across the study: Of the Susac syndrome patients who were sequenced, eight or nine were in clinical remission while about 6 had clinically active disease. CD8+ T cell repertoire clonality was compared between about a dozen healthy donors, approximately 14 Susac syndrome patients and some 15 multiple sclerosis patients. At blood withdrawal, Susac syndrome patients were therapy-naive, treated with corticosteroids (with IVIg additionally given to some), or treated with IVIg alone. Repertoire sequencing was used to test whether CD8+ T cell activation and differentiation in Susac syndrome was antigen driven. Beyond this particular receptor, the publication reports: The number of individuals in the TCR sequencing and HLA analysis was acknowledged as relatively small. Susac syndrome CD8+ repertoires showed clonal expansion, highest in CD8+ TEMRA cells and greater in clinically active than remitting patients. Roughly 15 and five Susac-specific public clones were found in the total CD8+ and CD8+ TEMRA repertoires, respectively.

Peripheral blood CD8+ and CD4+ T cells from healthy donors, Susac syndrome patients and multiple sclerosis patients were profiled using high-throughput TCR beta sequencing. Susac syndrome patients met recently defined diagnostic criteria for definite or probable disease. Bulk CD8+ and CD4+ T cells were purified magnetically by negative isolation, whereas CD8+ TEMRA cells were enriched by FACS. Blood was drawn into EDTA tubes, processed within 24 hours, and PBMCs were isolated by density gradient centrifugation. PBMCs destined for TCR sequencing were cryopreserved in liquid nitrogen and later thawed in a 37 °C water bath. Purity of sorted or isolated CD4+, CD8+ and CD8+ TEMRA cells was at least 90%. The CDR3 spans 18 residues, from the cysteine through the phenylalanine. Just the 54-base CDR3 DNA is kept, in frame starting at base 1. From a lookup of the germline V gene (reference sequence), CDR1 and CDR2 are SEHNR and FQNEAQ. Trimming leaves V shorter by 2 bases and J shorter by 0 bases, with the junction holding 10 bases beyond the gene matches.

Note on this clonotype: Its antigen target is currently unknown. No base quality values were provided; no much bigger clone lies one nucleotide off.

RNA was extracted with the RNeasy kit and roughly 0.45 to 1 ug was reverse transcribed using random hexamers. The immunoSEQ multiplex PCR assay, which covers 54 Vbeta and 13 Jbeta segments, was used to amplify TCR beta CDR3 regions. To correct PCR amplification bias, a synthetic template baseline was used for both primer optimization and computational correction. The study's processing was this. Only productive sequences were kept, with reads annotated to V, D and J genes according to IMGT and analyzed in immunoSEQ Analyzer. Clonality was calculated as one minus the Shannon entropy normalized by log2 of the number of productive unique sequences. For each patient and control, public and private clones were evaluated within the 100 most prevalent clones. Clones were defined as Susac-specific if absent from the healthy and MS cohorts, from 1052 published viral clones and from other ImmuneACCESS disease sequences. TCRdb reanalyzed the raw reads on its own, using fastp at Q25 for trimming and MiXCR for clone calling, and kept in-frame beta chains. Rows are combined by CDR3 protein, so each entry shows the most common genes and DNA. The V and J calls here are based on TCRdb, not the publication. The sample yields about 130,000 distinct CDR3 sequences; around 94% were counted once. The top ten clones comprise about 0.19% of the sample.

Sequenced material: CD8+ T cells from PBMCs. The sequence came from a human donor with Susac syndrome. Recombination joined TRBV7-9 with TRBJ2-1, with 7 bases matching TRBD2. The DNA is TGTGCCAGCAGCTTATCACTCTCTGGACTAGACTCCTACAATGAGCAGTTCTTC. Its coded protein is CASSLSLSGLDSYNEQFF.